Following are 7 T cell receptor beta chains from one sample sequenced in a study of T cell changes during pregnancy in multiple sclerosis. Only in-frame clones appear in the TCRdb table, and some are missing; sequencing was by immunoSEQ multiplex PCR. Of about 38,000 clones listed, about 93% are singletons. The specimen comprised CD4+ T cells from peripheral blood mononuclear cells, sampled in the third trimester of pregnancy. These receptors all come from a female donor in good health, enrolled as a control in a pregnancy study.

The rearrangement uses TRBV5-1 and TRBJ2-3; 7 bases agree with TRBD1. The V segment lost 6 bases and the J segment 5 bases; nucleotides outside the gene matches: 6. This CDR3 has 13 amino acids. Germline-derived CDR1 and CDR2 are SGHRS and YFSETQ. CDR3 sequence: CASMFQGEDTQYF. DNA for the CDR3: TGCGCCAGCATGTTTCAGGGGGAAGATACGCAGTATTTT. The full variable domain, with the rest looked up from reference TRBV5-1 and TRBJ2-3, is KAGVTQTPRYLIKTRGQQVTLSCSPISGHRSVSWYQQTPGQGLQFLFEYFSETQRNKGNFPGRFSGRQFSNSRSEMNVSTLELGDSALYLCASMFQGEDTQYFGPGTRLTVL.

The chain links TRBV30 to TRBJ1-5, with D tentatively TRBD1 (5 bases). The CDR3 runs 14 residues. Germline lookup yields CDR1 GTSNPN and CDR2 SVGIG (reference sequence). With 0 bases removed from V and 7 bases from J, the gap between germline ends came to 13 bases. CDR3 bases: TGTGCCTGGAGTGTACGGAGGGGCCCCCAGCCCCAGCATTTT. This encodes CAWSVRRGPQPQHF.

The rearrangement joins TRBV6-1 to TRBJ2-3; possibly TRBD1 for D (5 bases). Germline V gene sequence: CDR1 MNHNS, CDR2 SASEGT. This CDR3 spans 15 amino acids. V lost 4 bases, J lost 3 bases, and 14 bases lay in between. The CDR3 coding sequence is TGTGCCAGCAGTGCCCGACAGACTGGTACAGATACGCAGTATTTT. It is translated as CASSARQTGTDTQYF.

This clone appeared a few times. The chain recombines TRBV27 with TRBJ1-1; D is unresolved. Germline V lookup: CDR1 MNHEY, CDR2 SMNVEV (reference sequence). CDR3 length: 16 amino acids. V lost 2 bases, J lost 4 bases, and 17 bases lay in between. CDR3 bases: TGTGCCAGCAGTTTACTCCGGGCGGGGAGGGCCACTGAAGCTTTCTTT. Residues: CASSLLRAGRATEAFF.

The chain combines TRBV5-4 with TRBJ2-2; D is possibly TRBD2 (7 bases). There are 16 residues in the CDR3. Germline values: CDR1 SGHNT, CDR2 YYREEE (reference sequence). Trimming cost V 2 bases and J 0 bases, with 11 bases left between them. The CDR3 nucleotides are TGTGCCAGCAGCTTCGGAGGGGGGGCGAACACCGGGGAGCTGTTTTTT. It codes for CASSFGGGANTGELFF.

The CDR3 nucleotides are TGTGCCAGCAGCTTGTCTGAAGGAGATGGCTACACCTTC. Its translation: CASSLSEGDGYTF. This chain uses TRBV5-5 with TRBJ1-2, with unresolved D. V dropped 1 base and J dropped 6 bases, with 10 bases sitting between them. The V gene's germline CDR1 is SGHKS and CDR2 YYEKEE (reference sequence). The CDR3 has 13 residues. The full variable domain, its missing parts supplied by reference TRBV5-5 and TRBJ1-2, is DAGVTQSPTHLIKTRGQQVTLRCSPISGHKSVSWYQQVLGQGPQFIFQYYEKEERGRGNFPDRFSARQFPNYSSELNVNALLLGDSALYLCASSLSEGDGYTFGSGTRLTVV.

The J gene is TRBJ2-7, the V gene TRBV6-6, with 10 bases fitting TRBD1. Germline CDR1 is MNHNY and CDR2 is SVGAGI (reference sequence). J was trimmed by 3 bases and V by 6 bases; bases with no gene match: 8. The length of the CDR3 is 15 residues. The DNA of the CDR3 is TGTGCCAGCAGGGGACCGGGACAGGGGATCTACGAGCAGTACTTC. Its translation: CASRGPGQGIYEQYF.